This TCR beta chain was sequenced in a study of blood T cell repertoires in COVID-19. Per germline, CDR1 SGHVS and CDR2 FQNEAQ. V was pared by 4 bases and J by 7 bases, with 26 bases between. This CDR3 comprises 18 residues. Profiled with immunoSEQ multiplex PCR; TCRdb holds only in-frame clones, not every one. The table lists about 46,000 clones, around 82% of them singletons. The clonotype originates from a woman aged 80 or older with acute or convalescent COVID-19. V is TRBV7-8 and J is TRBJ1-5, with D perhaps TRBD1 (5 bases). The sequenced sample was peripheral blood. CDR3 sequence reads: CASSWTIQRSREWQPQHF. CDR3 nucleotides: TGTGCCAGCAGCTGGACAATCCAAAGGTCTCGTGAGTGGCAGCCCCAGCATTTT.